This is a list of T cell receptor beta chains from one sample in a study of blood T cell repertoires in COVID-19. Profiled with immunoSEQ multiplex PCR; TCRdb holds only in-frame clones, not every one. The sample has some 190,000 clones, about 88% seen once. Sequencing was carried out using PBMCs or T cells enriched from blood (not recorded which). These receptors were collected from a woman between 40 and 50 years old with acute COVID-19. The CDR3 runs from the conserved cysteine through the conserved F or W. The D gene is left open where the match is weak. Rows give clone size only sometimes, using once, few, many, or a class for an expanded clone.

j_call d_call clone_size v_call cdr3_nt cdr3_aa
TRBJ2-5 TRBD2 . TRBV5-1 TGCGCCAGCAGCCCGGCCCGGCGGGAGGGGGACCAGTACTTC CASSPARREGDQYF
TRBJ1-5 . . TRBV19 TGTGCCAGTAGCATAACAGGGAACAATCAGCCCCAGCATTTT CASSITGNNQPQHF
TRBJ1-3 . . TRBV9 TGTGCCAGCAGCCCCAGGGGTAACACCATATATTTT CASSPRGNTIYF
TRBJ2-7 . . TRBV30 TGTGCCTGGAAGTCAGGGAGGCCCGAGCAGTACTTC CAWKSGRPEQYF
TRBJ1-6 TRBD1 . TRBV2 TGTGCCAGCAGCCCTCTCGGGGACAGGGGAACACCCCTCCACTTT CASSPLGDRGTPLHF
TRBJ2-3 . . TRBV3-1/TRBV3-2 TGTGCCAGCAGCCCACAGGTGGGGGCCACAGATACGCAGTATTTT CASSPQVGATDTQYF
TRBJ2-1 TRBD1 once TRBV7-3 TGTGCCAGCAGCCCCCAGACAGGGGCCCCCGAGCAGTTCTTC CASSPQTGAPEQFF
TRBJ2-2 . . TRBV18 TGTGCCAGCTCACAACAACAGCAATCGAACACCGGGGAGCTGTTTTTT CASSQQQQSNTGELFF
TRBJ2-5 . . TRBV2 TGTGCCAGCAGTGATAGGGTGGGGGGAGGAGAGACCCAGTACTTC CASSDRVGGGETQYF
TRBJ2-1 TRBD2 . TRBV2 TGTGCCAGCAGTGAGTCCAGCGGGATCTCCAAAGAGCAGTTCTTC CASSESSGISKEQFF
TRBJ2-7 . . TRBV3-1/TRBV3-2 TGTGCCAGCAGCCAAGGACGGAGGCCCAATCGATCCTACGAGCAGTACTTC CASSQGRRPNRSYEQYF
TRBJ2-3 . . TRBV11-2 TGTGCCAGCAGCCGGACGGGGGGCCCAGATACGCAGTATTTT CASSRTGGPDTQYF
TRBJ1-5 . . TRBV5-1 TGCGCCAGCAGCTTGGACAGTAGCAATCAGCCCCAGCATTTT CASSLDSSNQPQHF
TRBJ1-6 TRBD1 . TRBV18 TGTGCCAGCTCACCACAGGAAGACAGGGGGCTTTCACCCCTCCACTTT CASSPQEDRGLSPLHF
TRBJ1-6 . . TRBV7-9 TGTGCCAGCACCACGGGACTCTCGAGCTCCTATAATTCACCCCTCCACTTT CASTTGLSSSYNSPLHF
TRBJ2-1 . once TRBV2 TGTGCCAGCAGCGCTTTGTGGGGGGGGGCAAGCAATGAGCAGTTCTTC CASSALWGGASNEQFF
TRBJ1-5 TRBD1 . TRBV7-2 TGTGCCAGCAGCTCGAGGGACAGCTTCAATCAGCCCCAGCATTTT CASSSRDSFNQPQHF
TRBJ2-2 TRBD1 . TRBV6-5 TGTGCCAGCAGTACGGACAGGGGTAACACCGGGGAGCTGTTTTTT CASSTDRGNTGELFF
TRBJ1-6 . . TRBV30 TGTGCCTGGCATAGAGCCGCACGTTCACCCCTCCACTTT CAWHRAARSPLHF
TRBJ2-1 TRBD2 . TRBV2 TGTGCCAGCACAATCGGGACTAGCGGCCAGGGAGAGCAGTTCTTC CASTIGTSGQGEQFF